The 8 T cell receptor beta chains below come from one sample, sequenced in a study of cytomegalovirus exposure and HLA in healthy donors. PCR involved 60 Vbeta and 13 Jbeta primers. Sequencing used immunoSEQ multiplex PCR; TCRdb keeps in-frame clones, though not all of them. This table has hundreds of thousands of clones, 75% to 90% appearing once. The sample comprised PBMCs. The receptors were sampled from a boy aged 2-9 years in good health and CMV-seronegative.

The CDR3 is CASTSAETQYF. CDR3 sequence (DNA): TGTGCCAGCACCTCCGCGGAGACCCAGTACTTC. The chain has TRBV5-4 and TRBJ2-5; D not certain. CDR1 and CDR2 (germline): SGHNT, YYREEE (reference sequence). V lost 6 bases and J lost 5, with 8 bases in between. CDR3 length equals 11 residues.

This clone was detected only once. The CDR3 loop is CASSNRQATDTQYF. DNA for the CDR3: TGCGCCAGCAGCAACCGACAGGCCACAGATACGCAGTATTTT. The chain links TRBV5-1 to TRBJ2-3, with a possible D match to TRBD1 (6 bases). V dropped 4 bases and J dropped 2 bases, with 11 bases sitting between them. CDR3 length: 14 residues. CDR1 and CDR2 from the germline V gene are SGHRS and YFSETQ.

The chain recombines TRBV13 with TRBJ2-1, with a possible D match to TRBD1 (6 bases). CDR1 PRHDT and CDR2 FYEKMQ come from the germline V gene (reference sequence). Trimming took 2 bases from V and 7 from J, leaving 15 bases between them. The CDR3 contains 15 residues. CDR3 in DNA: TGTGCCAGCAGCTTATTTGAGGGGGATAAAAATGAGCAGTTCTTC. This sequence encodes CASSLFEGDKNEQFF.

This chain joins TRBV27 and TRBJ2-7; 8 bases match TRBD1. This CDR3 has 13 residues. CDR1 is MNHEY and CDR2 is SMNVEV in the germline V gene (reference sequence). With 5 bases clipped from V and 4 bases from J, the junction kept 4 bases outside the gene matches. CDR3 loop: CASSATGDYEQYF. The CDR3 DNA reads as TGTGCCAGCAGTGCGACAGGGGATTACGAGCAGTACTTC.

CDR3 protein: CASSPPSGSRYEQYF. The CDR3 DNA reads TGCGCCAGCAGCCCCCCTAGCGGGAGTCGGTACGAGCAGTACTTC. This chain links TRBV5-1 with TRBJ2-5; TRBD2 agrees at 10 bases. The J call could be wrong; TRBJ2-7 is a better fit for the DNA end. Per the germline V gene, CDR1 is SGHRS and CDR2 is YFSETQ. The CDR3 is 15 residues long.

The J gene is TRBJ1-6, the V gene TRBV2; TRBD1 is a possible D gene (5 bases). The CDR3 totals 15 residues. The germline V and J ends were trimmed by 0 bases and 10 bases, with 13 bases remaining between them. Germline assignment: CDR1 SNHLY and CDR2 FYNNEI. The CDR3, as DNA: TGTGCCAGCAGTGAAGCGCGGGGAGGGGTCTCACCCCTCCACTTT. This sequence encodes CASSEARGGVSPLHF.

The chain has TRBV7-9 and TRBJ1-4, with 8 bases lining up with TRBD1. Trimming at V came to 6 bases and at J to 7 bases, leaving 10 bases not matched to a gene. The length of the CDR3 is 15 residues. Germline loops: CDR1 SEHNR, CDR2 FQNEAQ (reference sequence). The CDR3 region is CASSFSQGAREKLFF. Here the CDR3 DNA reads TGTGCCAGCAGTTTCAGCCAGGGGGCGCGTGAAAAACTGTTTTTT.

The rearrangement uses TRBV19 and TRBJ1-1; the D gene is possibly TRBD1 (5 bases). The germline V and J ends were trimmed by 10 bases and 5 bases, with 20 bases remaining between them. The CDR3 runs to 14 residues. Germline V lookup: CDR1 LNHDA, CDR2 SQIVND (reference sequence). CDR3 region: CATRQSGGPTEAFF. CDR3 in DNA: TGTGCCACCCGGCAGTCGGGGGGTCCGACTGAAGCTTTCTTT.